The source of this TCR beta chain is a study of identical twins. This clonotype has a handful of counts. The CDR3 has 10 amino acids. CDR1 is ENHRY and CDR2 is SYGVKD in the germline V gene. Trimming took off 8 bases at V and 4 bases at J, with 2 bases between the two ends. TCRdb redid the calling of the 5' RACE reads with MiXCR, one entry per CDR3 protein. The sample includes 450,000 or so distinct CDR3 sequences, approximately 15% of them seen just once. These data were also reused for a study on yellow fever vaccine responses in identical twins.

The V call is TRBV10-3, the J call TRBJ1-4, with unresolved D. The clonotype originates from a young woman in good health. The sequenced material came from CD4+ T cells sorted from blood. This CDR3 reads CAIGNEKLFF. In nucleotides, the CDR3 is TGTGCCATCGGTAATGAAAAACTGTTTTTT.